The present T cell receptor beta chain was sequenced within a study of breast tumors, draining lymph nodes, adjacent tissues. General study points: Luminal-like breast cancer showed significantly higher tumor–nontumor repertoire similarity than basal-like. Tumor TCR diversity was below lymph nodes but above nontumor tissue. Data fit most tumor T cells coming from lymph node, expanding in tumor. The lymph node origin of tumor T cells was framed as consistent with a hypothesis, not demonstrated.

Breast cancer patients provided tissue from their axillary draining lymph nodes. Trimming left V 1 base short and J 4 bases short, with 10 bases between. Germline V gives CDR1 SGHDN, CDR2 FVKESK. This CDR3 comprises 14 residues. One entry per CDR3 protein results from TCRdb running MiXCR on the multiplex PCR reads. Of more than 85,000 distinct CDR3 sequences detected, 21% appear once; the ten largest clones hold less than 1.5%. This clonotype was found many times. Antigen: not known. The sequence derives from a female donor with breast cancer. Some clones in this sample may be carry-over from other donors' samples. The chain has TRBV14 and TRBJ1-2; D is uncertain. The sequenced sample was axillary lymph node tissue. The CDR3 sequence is CASSQAHTFYGYTF. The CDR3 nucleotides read TGTGCCAGCAGCCAAGCCCATACTTTCTATGGCTACACCTTC. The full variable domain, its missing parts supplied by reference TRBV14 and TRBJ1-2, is EAGVTQFPSHSVIEKGQTVTLRCDPISGHDNLYWYRRVMGKEIKFLLHFVKESKQDESGMPNNRFLAERTGGTYSTLKVQPAELEDSGVYFCASSQAHTFYGYTFGSGTRLTVV.